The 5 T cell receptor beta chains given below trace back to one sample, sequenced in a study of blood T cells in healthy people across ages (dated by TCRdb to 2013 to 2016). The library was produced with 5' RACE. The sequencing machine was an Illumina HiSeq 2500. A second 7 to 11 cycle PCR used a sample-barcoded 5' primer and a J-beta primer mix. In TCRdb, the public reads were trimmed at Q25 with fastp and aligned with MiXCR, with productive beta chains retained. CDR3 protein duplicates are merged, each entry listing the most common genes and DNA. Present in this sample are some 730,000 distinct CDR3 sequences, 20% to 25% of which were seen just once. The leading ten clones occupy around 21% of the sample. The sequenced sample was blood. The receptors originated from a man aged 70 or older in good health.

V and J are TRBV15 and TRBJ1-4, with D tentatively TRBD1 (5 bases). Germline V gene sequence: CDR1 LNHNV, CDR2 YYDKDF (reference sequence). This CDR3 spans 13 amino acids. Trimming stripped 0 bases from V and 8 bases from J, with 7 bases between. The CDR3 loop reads CATSRDRGEKLFF. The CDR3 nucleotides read TGTGCCACCAGCAGAGATCGGGGGGAAAAACTGTTTTTT.

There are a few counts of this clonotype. The CDR3 spells CATSRVDEQRFF. CDR3 in DNA: TGTGCCACCAGCAGAGTAGATGAGCAGCGGTTCTTC. The chain recombines TRBV15 with TRBJ2-1; no firm D call. V was cut by 1 base and J by 15 bases, with 13 bases left in between. Germline V gene sequence: CDR1 LNHNV, CDR2 YYDKDF (reference sequence). The CDR3 runs 12 residues.

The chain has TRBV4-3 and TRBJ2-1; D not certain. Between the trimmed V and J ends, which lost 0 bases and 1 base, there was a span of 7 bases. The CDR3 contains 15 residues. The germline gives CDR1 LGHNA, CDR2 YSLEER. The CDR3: CASSQEVTSYNEQFF. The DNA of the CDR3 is TGCGCCAGCAGCCAAGAAGTTACGTCCTACAATGAGCAGTTCTTC.

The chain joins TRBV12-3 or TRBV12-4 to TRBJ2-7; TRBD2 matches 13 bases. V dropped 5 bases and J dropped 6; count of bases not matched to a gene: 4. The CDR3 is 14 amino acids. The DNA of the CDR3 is TGTGCCAGCAGTACCCGGACTAGCGGGGGCGAGCAGTACTTC. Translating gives CASSTRTSGGEQYF.

CDR3 DNA: TGCAGTGCTAGGATCAGACACATTGGCACAGATACGCAGTATTTT. Amino acids: CSARIRHIGTDTQYF. V is TRBV20-1 and J is TRBJ2-3; D is ambiguous. CDR1 DFQATT and CDR2 SNEGSKA come from the germline V gene (reference sequence). Trimming removed 3 bases at V and 1 base at J, with 14 bases between. This CDR3 is built from 15 residues.